These T cell receptor beta chains were read from a single sample in a study of blood T cell repertoires in COVID-19. Some clones are missing from TCRdb's copy, which holds only in-frame ones; the method was immunoSEQ multiplex PCR. Of fewer than 300,000 clones listed, approximately 91% were seen once; the top ten hold 2% to 2.5%. The sample comprised peripheral blood. These receptors were obtained from a woman between 25 and 40 years old with COVID-19, enrolled during active disease. CDR3s include the opening cysteine and the closing phenylalanine or tryptophan. A D gene is named only where the DNA matches it firmly. Part of the rows lack a size; the others show once, few, many or a class for expanded clones.

once NA TRBJ2-1 TRBV18 TGTGCCAGCTCACCAATAGGGGGCAATGAGCAGTTCTTC CASSPIGGNEQFF
NA TRBD1 TRBJ1-2 TRBV5-5 TGTGCCAGCAGTACAACGGGACAGAACTATGGCTACACCTTC CASSTTGQNYGYTF
NA TRBD1 TRBJ2-5 TRBV3-1/TRBV3-2 TGTGCCAGCAGCCAACCCATGACAGGGGTCACACGGAAGACCCAGTACTTC CASSQPMTGVTRKTQYF
few TRBD1 TRBJ1-2 TRBV30 TGTGCCTGGAGGGGGAACAGGGGATCTAACTATGGCTACACCTTC CAWRGNRGSNYGYTF
NA TRBD1 TRBJ1-2 TRBV27 TGTGCCAGCAGTTTAGGACAGGGCGGCTACACCTTC CASSLGQGGYTF
NA NA TRBJ1-1 TRBV2 TGTGCCAGCAGCGTAGCCAGGGCTTCTGAAGCTTTCTTT CASSVARASEAFF
NA NA TRBJ1-1 TRBV6-2/TRBV6-3 TGTGCCAGCAGTTACGTCTTATACAGGGACCTCACTGAAGCTTTCTTT CASSYVLYRDLTEAFF
NA TRBD2 TRBJ2-7 TRBV28 TGTGCCAGCACACGGACTAGCGGGAGAGCGGCCAACGAGCAGTACTTC CASTRTSGRAANEQYF
NA NA TRBJ1-1 TRBV28 TGTGCCAGCAGTTTGGCAACGGACAGCCCTTTGAACACTGAAGCTTTCTTT CASSLATDSPLNTEAFF
NA TRBD1 TRBJ2-7 TRBV3-1/TRBV3-2 TGTGCCAGCAGCCAGACAGGGACCTACGAGCAGTACTTC CASSQTGTYEQYF
NA TRBD2 TRBJ2-2 TRBV6-1 TGTGCCAGCAGTGTTTTTCTAGCGGGAGGAGGCACCGGGGAGCTGTTTTTT CASSVFLAGGGTGELFF
NA TRBD2 TRBJ2-3 TRBV9 TGTGCCAGCAGCCTCTCCGGGACTAGAGCAGATACGCAGTATTTT CASSLSGTRADTQYF
NA NA TRBJ1-2 TRBV7-9 TGTGCCAGCAGCTTAGGGGGGCTGGGCTACACCTTC CASSLGGLGYTF
NA TRBD2 TRBJ2-1 TRBV19 TGTGCCAGTAGTATGGAACTAGCGGGAGCTGGTGAGCAGTTCTTC CASSMELAGAGEQFF
NA NA TRBJ1-2 TRBV28 TGTGCCAGCAGCCTCAGGGAGGTGCGTTATGGCTACACCTTC CASSLREVRYGYTF
NA NA TRBJ1-1 TRBV28 TGTGCCAGCAGTTTGCGGAACACTGAAGCTTTCTTT CASSLRNTEAFF
NA TRBD2 TRBJ2-1 TRBV11-3 TGTGCCAGCAGCGCCACTAGCGGCCCGTACAATGAGCAGTTCTTC CASSATSGPYNEQFF
NA TRBD1 TRBJ1-2 TRBV7-2 TGTGCCAGCAGCTTCGGGACAGGGAACTATGGCTACACCTTC CASSFGTGNYGYTF
NA NA TRBJ1-1 TRBV18 TGTGCCAGCTCAAGCCAGGGAGGGAACACTGAAGCTTTCTTT CASSSQGGNTEAFF
NA NA TRBJ1-2 TRBV5-4 TGTGCCAGCAGCCTGAACAGGGCTGGCTACACCTTC CASSLNRAGYTF
once TRBD1 TRBJ1-5 TRBV28 TGTGCCAGCAGTTCTACAGGGGCGGATCAGCCCCAGCATTTT CASSSTGADQPQHF
NA NA TRBJ1-6 TRBV30 TGTGCCTGGAGGGCGCAGGCCCAAAGGCCCCTCCACTTT CAWRAQAQRPLHF
NA TRBD1 TRBJ1-4 TRBV30 TGTGCCTGGACCCCGGGACAGGGATATGAAAAACTGTTTTTT CAWTPGQGYEKLFF
NA NA TRBJ2-3 TRBV7-2 TGTGCCAGCACAAGAGGGGGCGGGGGCACAGATACGCAGTATTTT CASTRGGGGTDTQYF
NA NA TRBJ1-1 TRBV2 TGTGCCAGCAGTGAAACGGTTTTCGGGGGGTACGCTGAAGCTTTCTTT CASSETVFGGYAEAFF
NA NA TRBJ1-1 TRBV5-1 TGCGCCAGCAGCACGGGGGACACTGAAGCTTTCTTT CASSTGDTEAFF
NA NA TRBJ1-3 TRBV30 TGTGCCTGGAGGCGCCAGGCAGGAAACACCATATATTTT CAWRRQAGNTIYF
NA TRBD1 TRBJ1-1 TRBV7-2 TGTGCCAGCAGCCTAGACAGGGAAAGCGCTGAAGCTTTCTTT CASSLDRESAEAFF
NA NA TRBJ1-2 TRBV2 TGTGCCAGCAGACAAGGGGTTTGGGGCTACACCTTC CASRQGVWGYTF
NA TRBD1 TRBJ2-3 TRBV5-1 TGCGCCAGCAGTCTGGGACAGGCCTTCACAGATACGCAGTATTTT CASSLGQAFTDTQYF
NA TRBD1 TRBJ1-6 TRBV7-2 TGTGCCAGCAGCCTAGGACAGGGGGCTAATTCACCCCTCCACTTT CASSLGQGANSPLHF
NA TRBD1 TRBJ1-2 TRBV27 TGTGCCAGCAGTCTCACCCCGGGACAGGGGGGATATGGCTACACCTTC CASSLTPGQGGYGYTF
NA TRBD2 TRBJ2-1 TRBV7-3 TGTGCCAGCAGCTTAGGGAGGGACAATGAGCAGTTCTTC CASSLGRDNEQFF
NA NA TRBJ1-2 TRBV5-5 TGTGCCAGCAGCTACGGAGATGGCTACACCTTC CASSYGDGYTF
NA TRBD2 TRBJ2-1 TRBV19 TGTGCCAGTAGCCAGGGACTAGCGGGCTACAATGAGCAGTTCTTC CASSQGLAGYNEQFF
NA TRBD1 TRBJ1-4 TRBV7-9 TGTGCCAGCAGCTCCTTTGGACAGGACGAAAATGAAAAACTGTTTTTT CASSSFGQDENEKLFF
NA TRBD2 TRBJ2-5 TRBV9 TGTGCCAGCAGCCCCGGACTAGCGGGGCCCTCGGAGACCCAGTACTTC CASSPGLAGPSETQYF
NA TRBD1 TRBJ2-3 TRBV5-1 TGCGCCAGCAGCCCTGGGACAGGGGCGGACACAGATACGCAGTATTTT CASSPGTGADTDTQYF
NA TRBD2 TRBJ2-5 TRBV11-2 TGTGCCAGCAGCTTCGGGACTAGCGGGACCGCCCGGGAGACCCAGTACTTC CASSFGTSGTARETQYF
few TRBD2 TRBJ2-7 TRBV4-1 TGCGCCAGCAGCCTGTTAGCGGGGACCTACGAGCAGTACTTC CASSLLAGTYEQYF
NA NA TRBJ1-6 TRBV11-2 TGTGCCAGCAGCTTAGTACAACCAAATTCACCCCTCCACTTT CASSLVQPNSPLHF
NA NA TRBJ2-3 TRBV12-3/TRBV12-4 TGTGCCAGCAGTTTGCGGGAAAATACGCAGTATTTT CASSLRENTQYF
NA NA TRBJ1-6 TRBV10-3 TGTGCCATCAGTGAGTCGGGGCGGGGATCGGGACTGGCCTCGCCCCTCCACTTT CAISESGRGSGLASPLHF
once NA TRBJ2-1 TRBV28 TGTGCCAGCACTCTCCCCTCCTACAATGAGCAGTTCTTC CASTLPSYNEQFF
NA NA TRBJ1-1 TRBV11-3 TGTGCCAGCAGCTTGGAAGGGGCAAACACTGAAGCTTTCTTT CASSLEGANTEAFF
NA NA TRBJ2-3 TRBV9 TGTGCCAGCAGCGCTGGAAGGGGCATCACAGATACGCAGTATTTT CASSAGRGITDTQYF
NA NA TRBJ1-3 TRBV19 TGTGCCAGTAGCCTCCCCCTGAGGGCCTCTGGAAACACCATATATTTT CASSLPLRASGNTIYF
NA NA TRBJ2-1 TRBV30 TGTGCCTGGAGTGTCTCGCGGGCTTACAATGAGCAGTTCTTC CAWSVSRAYNEQFF
NA TRBD1 TRBJ1-2 TRBV5-1 TGCGCCACCATGAACAGGGGGCCTCGGAAAACTAACTATGGCTACACCTTC CATMNRGPRKTNYGYTF
NA TRBD1 TRBJ1-5 TRBV28 TGTGCCAGCAGTTTACAGGGGGGAAGCAATCAGCCCCAGCATTTT CASSLQGGSNQPQHF
NA NA TRBJ1-1 TRBV10-1 TGCGCCAGCAGTGACTCAGGAGAAGCTTTCTTT CASSDSGEAFF
NA NA TRBJ1-5 TRBV19 TGTGCCAGTAGTATCCAAGGGAGGCAGCCCCAGCATTTT CASSIQGRQPQHF
NA TRBD2 TRBJ2-3 TRBV27 TGTGCCAGCAGTTTACTTGGAGCGGGAGATCGAACGCAGTATTTT CASSLLGAGDRTQYF
NA NA TRBJ1-5 TRBV27 TGTGCCAGCAGTGGCGGACAGCCCAATCAGCCCCAGCATTTT CASSGGQPNQPQHF
NA NA TRBJ1-5 TRBV30 TGTGCCTGGAGTGTCGGGTATAGCAATCAGCCCCAGCATTTT CAWSVGYSNQPQHF
NA TRBD1 TRBJ1-5 TRBV27 TGTGCCAGCAGTTCGGCCCTCGGGACAGGGAGGAACCAGCCCCAGCATTTT CASSSALGTGRNQPQHF
NA NA TRBJ1-1 TRBV28 TGTGCCAGCAGTTTAACGGGGGGCGGGACTGAAGCTTTCTTT CASSLTGGGTEAFF
NA NA TRBJ1-1 TRBV28 TGTGCCAGCAGACAGGACTACTCGAACACTGAAGCTTTCTTT CASRQDYSNTEAFF
NA NA TRBJ2-3 TRBV6-5 TGTGCCAGCAGTTCATCCGCGGGACCTAGCACAGATACGCAGTATTTT CASSSSAGPSTDTQYF